These 12 T cell receptor beta chains originate from one sample sequenced in a study of T cell repertoires in cytomegalovirus infection. MiXCR, applied by TCRdb to the reads, yields one record per CDR3 protein. Of a few hundred thousand distinct CDR3 sequences listed, 15% to 20% were seen once; the top ten hold around 12%. The sequenced sample was PBMCs. These receptors all come from a human donor in good health (CMV status not recorded). Some clones in this sample may be carry-over from other donors' samples.

The chain joins TRBV12-3 or TRBV12-4 to TRBJ2-3; D is uncertain. V was trimmed by 8 bases and J by 2 bases, leaving 11 bases between them. The CDR3 has 13 residues. The CDR3 region is CASVHQNTDTQYF. CDR3 sequence (DNA): TGTGCCAGCGTACATCAGAACACAGATACGCAGTATTTT.

At least ten counts were recorded for this clonotype. The rearrangement joins TRBV6-1 to TRBJ2-1; 8 nucleotides match TRBD2. The trim removed 6 bases at V and 5 bases at J, leaving 6 bases unmatched. Germline V gene lookup returns CDR1 MNHNS and CDR2 SASEGT. The CDR3 covers 14 residues. The CDR3 loop is CASSGGARDNEQFF. In nucleotides, the CDR3 is TGTGCCAGCAGCGGGGGGGCCAGGGACAATGAGCAGTTCTTC.

The chain uses TRBV28 and TRBJ1-1; D possibly corresponds to TRBD1 (5 bases). The CDR3 is 14 amino acids. The V and J ends lost 2 bases and 5 bases respectively, with 12 bases between them. The germline CDR1 and CDR2 sequences are MDHEN and SYDVKM. The CDR3 reads CASSLHQGRTEAFF. CDR3 nucleotides: TGTGCCAGCAGTTTACATCAGGGTCGGACTGAAGCTTTCTTT.

This clonotype was seen at least ten times. The chain is built from TRBV12-3 or TRBV12-4 and TRBJ2-5; 9 nucleotides line up with TRBD1. The V gene end was trimmed by 6 bases and the J gene end by 1 base; junction bases not matched to a gene: 6. The CDR3 runs 15 residues. The CDR3 DNA sequence: TGTGCCAGCAGCCTACAGGGGGCTGGCCAAGAGACCCAGTACTTC. It translates to CASSLQGAGQETQYF.

This clonotype was counted at least ten times. The chain couples TRBV6-2 or TRBV6-3 to TRBJ2-7, with D possibly being TRBD2 (5 bases). This CDR3 has 12 amino acids. Trimming removed 2 bases at V and 4 bases at J, with 6 bases between. CDR1 MNHEY and CDR2 SVGEGT come from the germline V gene. The CDR3, as DNA: TGTGCCAGCAGTTACCGGACTTACGAGCAGTACTTC. Its translation is CASSYRTYEQYF.

This clonotype has more than one count but fewer than ten. The chain has TRBV5-4 and TRBJ2-1, with TRBD1 matching 8 bases. Germline lookup yields CDR1 SGHNT and CDR2 YYREEE (reference sequence). With V trimmed by 6 bases and J by 4 bases, 9 bases remained unmatched. The CDR3 is 15 amino acids. The CDR3 nucleotides read TGTGCCAGCACCACCCGGACAGGGAGTTACAATGAGCAGTTCTTC. Its protein is CASTTRTGSYNEQFF.

CDR3 nucleotide sequence: TGTGCCAGCAGTTACCCAGTCGGGACAGGGGGACCCTACGAGCAGTACTTC. Translation: CASSYPVGTGGPYEQYF. The chain combines TRBV6-2 or TRBV6-3 with TRBJ2-7; TRBD1 aligns across 11 bases. The CDR3 runs to 17 residues. CDR1 MNHEY and CDR2 SVGEGT come from the germline V gene. J was trimmed by 2 bases and V by 2 bases; bases with no gene match: 8.

This clonotype was detected only once. The chain couples TRBV20-1 to TRBJ2-3; TRBD2 agrees at 11 bases. After removal of 1 base from V and 2 bases from J, the junction contained 2 bases not matched to a gene. The CDR3 length is 15 residues. Germline V gene sequence: CDR1 DFQATT, CDR2 SNEGSKA (reference sequence). CDR3 residues: CSARVAGGDTDTQYF. The CDR3, as DNA: TGCAGTGCTAGAGTAGCGGGGGGGGACACAGATACGCAGTATTTT.

This clonotype has a handful of counts. This sequence joins TRBV4-1 and TRBJ1-1, with a possible D match to TRBD1 (6 bases). This CDR3 contains 18 residues. Germline V gene sequence: CDR1 MGHRA, CDR2 YSYEKL. V was pared by 3 bases and J by 5 bases, with 25 bases between. The CDR3 DNA follows: TGCGCCAGCAGCCACCAAGATAAACCAGGGGTATTTTCGACTGAAGCTTTCTTT. Translated: CASSHQDKPGVFSTEAFF.

The chain has TRBV28 and TRBJ1-1; D is ambiguous. Germline values: CDR1 MDHEN, CDR2 SYDVKM. V lost 1 base, J lost 6 bases, and 9 bases lay in between. This CDR3 region has 13 residues. As DNA, the CDR3 is TGTGCCAGCAGTTTATTTTCGGGTCCTGAAGCTTTCTTT. It translates to CASSLFSGPEAFF.

The gene calls are TRBV4-2 and TRBJ2-5; D is ambiguous. CDR3 size: 15 residues. Germline V gene lookup returns CDR1 LGHNA and CDR2 YNFKEQ. Deletions cut 1 base from V and 3 bases from J, with 12 bases between. DNA of the CDR3: TGTGCCAGCAGCCAAGCGTCGGACGATAAAGAGACCCAGTACTTC. It yields the protein CASSQASDDKETQYF.

This clonotype was seen at least ten times. The chain is built from TRBV7-2 and TRBJ2-7; D may be TRBD1 (5 bases). This CDR3 is 14 amino acids long. From germline, CDR1 is SGHTA and CDR2 FQGNSA. V gave up 2 bases and J gave up 4 bases, with 12 bases separating them. This CDR3 is CASSLNQGPYEQYF. The CDR3, as DNA: TGTGCCAGCAGCTTAAATCAGGGCCCATACGAGCAGTACTTC. The complete variable domain, with remaining parts taken from reference TRBV7-2 and TRBJ2-7, reads GAGVSQSPSNKVTEKGKDVELRCDPISGHTALYWYRQSLGQGLEFLIYFQGNSAPDKSGLPSDRFSAERTGGSVSTLTIQRTQQEDSAVYLCASSLNQGPYEQYFGPGTRLTVT.